These 15 T cell receptor beta chains share one sample of origin, sequenced in a study of T-cell reconstitution after alpha-beta-depleted transplantation in children. The authors prepared the TCRbeta library with unique molecular identifiers. TCRdb reprocessed the PCR reads via MiXCR and lists one record per CDR3 protein. Seen here are fewer than 400,000 distinct CDR3 sequences, just over 20% observed once, and the top ten hold over 3.5%. The sequences come from PBMCs from the stem cell graft donor, collected from the stem cell graft. These receptors all stem from a human donor who donated a stem cell graft to a child with acute myeloid leukemia.

V and J are TRBV12-3 or TRBV12-4 and TRBJ2-3; 9 bases are a match to TRBD1. Trimming took 5 bases from V and 0 from J; bases not matched to a gene: 6. The CDR3 has 16 residues. Here the CDR3 DNA reads TGTGCCAGCAGTCCTCCGGGACAGGGAAGCACAGATACGCAGTATTTT. Protein: CASSPPGQGSTDTQYF.

This clonotype was observed a few times. The chain couples TRBV6-2 or TRBV6-3 to TRBJ2-1, with a weak D call TRBD2 (6 bases). Trimming pared 6 bases from V and 7 bases from J, leaving 13 bases between. Germline lookup yields CDR1 MNHEY and CDR2 SVGEGT. The CDR3 covers 13 residues. This chain's CDR3 is CASSGLPINEQFF. The CDR3 DNA reads as TGTGCCAGCAGCGGACTACCGATAAATGAGCAGTTCTTC.

This clonotype was counted between two and nine times. The chain employs TRBV25-1 and TRBJ2-3; the D is unclear. The CDR3 is 14 amino acids. V shed 5 bases and J shed 2 bases, with 11 bases lying between them. The germline V gene encodes CDR1 MGHDK and CDR2 SYGVNS. The CDR3 loop is CASSRPGFTDTQYF. The DNA for the CDR3 is TGTGCCAGCAGTCGTCCGGGTTTCACAGATACGCAGTATTTT. Drawing the rest from reference TRBV25-1 and TRBJ2-3, the complete variable domain is EADIYQTPRYLVIGTGKKITLECSQTMGHDKMYWYQQDPGMELHLIHYSYGVNSTEKGDLSSESTVSRIRTEHFPLTLESARPSHTSQYLCASSRPGFTDTQYFGPGTRLTVL.

The sample holds a few counts of this clonotype. The chain joins TRBV6-5 to TRBJ2-1; tentatively, D is TRBD1 or TRBD2 (5 bases each). The V and J ends lost 4 bases and 3 bases respectively, with 10 bases between them. CDR1 is MNHEY and CDR2 is SVGAGI in the germline V gene. CDR3 length equals 14 residues. CDR3 loop: CASSSRDGYNEQFF. The CDR3 DNA is TGTGCCAGCAGTTCAAGGGACGGCTACAATGAGCAGTTCTTC.

This clonotype occurred many times. V usage is TRBV20-1 and J usage is TRBJ2-3, with D hard to call. V was shortened by 6 bases and J by 6 bases, with 19 bases between the two germline ends. CDR1 DFQATT and CDR2 SNEGSKA come from the germline V gene (reference sequence). The CDR3 runs 14 residues. CDR3 sequence: CSASPGVSADTQYF. CDR3 coding DNA: TGCAGTGCCAGCCCTGGGGTATCAGCGGATACGCAGTATTTT.

This clonotype appeared many times. The chain is built from TRBV7-6 and TRBJ2-1; no clear D. Per the germline V gene, CDR1 is SGHVS and CDR2 is FNYEAQ. V dropped 2 bases and J dropped 10 bases, with 15 bases sitting between them. The CDR3 extends over 14 amino acids. The chain's CDR3 is CASSLIGNPREQFF. In nucleotides, the CDR3 is TGTGCCAGCAGCTTAATCGGCAATCCGAGGGAGCAGTTCTTC.

The rearrangement uses TRBV5-6 and TRBJ1-5; a possible D gene is TRBD1 (5 bases). The germline gives CDR1 SGHDT, CDR2 YYEEEE. The CDR3 is made up of 15 amino acids. The V end lost 7 bases, the J end lost 3 bases, and 17 bases lay between the germline ends. The CDR3 bases are TGTGCCAGCGCCCCCGGATGGGGCCCCAATCAGCCCCAGCATTTT. Amino acid sequence: CASAPGWGPNQPQHF.

This clonotype was seen more than once but under ten times. The chain carries TRBV10-3 and TRBJ2-7; TRBD1 or TRBD2 may be the D gene (6 bases each). There are 16 residues in the CDR3. Trimming removed 3 bases at V and 2 bases at J, with 17 bases between. CDR1 ENHRY and CDR2 SYGVKD come from the germline V gene. The DNA for the CDR3 is TGTGCCATCAGTGATCCGGGGGTGGGGGGCCCCTACGAGCAGTACTTC. Translating it yields CAISDPGVGGPYEQYF.

This sequence joins TRBV7-6 and TRBJ2-7; D not resolved. The CDR3 totals 13 residues. V was shortened by 0 bases and J by 5 bases, with 8 bases between the two germline ends. Germline V gene sequence: CDR1 SGHVS, CDR2 FNYEAQ. CDR3 protein: CASSLASRDEQYF. The DNA for the CDR3 is TGTGCCAGCAGCTTAGCTAGTAGGGACGAGCAGTACTTC.

The chain has TRBV7-8 and TRBJ2-3, with TRBD2 matching 9 bases. CDR1 is SGHVS and CDR2 is FQNEAQ in the germline V gene. The CDR3 totals 16 residues. Trimming cost V 5 bases and J 0 bases; bases outside gene matches: 6. CDR3 protein: CASSPPSGISTDTQYF. Written as DNA, the CDR3 is TGTGCCAGCAGCCCGCCTAGCGGGATTAGCACAGATACGCAGTATTTT.

V gene TRBV12-3 or TRBV12-4 combines with J gene TRBJ2-5, with D possibly being TRBD2 (5 bases). The CDR3 has 14 residues. V gave up 4 bases and J gave up 4 bases, with 13 bases separating them. CDR3 loop: CASSYEGWGETQYF. CDR3 bases: TGTGCCAGCAGTTACGAGGGATGGGGAGAGACCCAGTACTTC.

This clonotype came up many times. The chain carries TRBV20-1 and TRBJ2-6; no clear D. Germline V CDR1 and CDR2: DFQATT, SNEGSKA (reference sequence). Trimming shortened V by 3 bases and J by 0 bases, and 6 bases separated the two germline ends. This CDR3 is built from 14 residues. CDR3 bases: TGCAGTGCTAGTATAAGCTCTGGGGCCAACGTCCTGACTTTC. Its translation: CSASISSGANVLTF.

This chain connects TRBV9 to TRBJ1-1; D not resolved. CDR3 size: 15 residues. Germline CDR1 reads SGDLS; CDR2 reads YYNGEE. Trimming took 0 bases from V and 1 from J, leaving 10 bases between them. The CDR3 nucleotides read TGTGCCAGCAGCGTAGCTCCGGACGGGAACACTGAAGCTTTCTTT. This sequence encodes CASSVAPDGNTEAFF.

There are many counts of this clonotype. This chain connects TRBV7-9 to TRBJ1-5; D is undetermined. Germline lookup yields CDR1 SEHNR and CDR2 FQNEAQ (reference sequence). V gave up 1 base and J gave up 4 bases, with 2 bases separating them. CDR3 length equals 12 residues. DNA for the CDR3: TGTGCCAGCAGCTTAGAGAATCAGCCCCAGCATTTT. The encoded protein is CASSLENQPQHF.

Only a few counts were recorded for this clonotype. The V and J genes are TRBV6-2 or TRBV6-3 and TRBJ2-1; 10 bases agree with TRBD2. The CDR3 totals 17 residues. Germline CDR1 is MNHEY and CDR2 is SVGEGT. Germline trimming cut 2 bases from V and 8 bases from J; bases unmatched to any gene: 12. As DNA, the CDR3 is TGTGCCAGCAGTTACGCCCGCGGACTAGCGGAAACATATGAGCAGTTCTTC. This gives the protein CASSYARGLAETYEQFF.